This section outlines one T cell receptor beta chain sequence together with its context. Its cognate antigen is unknown. The sample belongs to a study of type 1 regulatory T cells. For the study at large: This in vitro CD4 product, T-allo10, is enriched for Tr1 cells and alloantigen-specific.

TCRdb re-called the reads with MiXCR, one entry per CDR3 protein. The data hold roughly 67,000 distinct CDR3 sequences, with about 69% observed a single time. V shed 0 bases, J shed 3 bases, and the junction held 4 bases outside the gene matches. In germline, CDR1 is MNHEY, CDR2 SVGAGI. The CDR3 totals 15 residues. Graft donor-derived T-allo10 cells were described as host-alloantigen-specific, anergic, and alloantigen-specifically suppressive. The sequence derives from a human donor in good health. The chain uses TRBV6-5 and TRBJ2-7; 8 bases are shared with TRBD1. Specimen: cultured T cells, either the whole culture or a sorted T cell fraction (not recorded which). This sample's subset: Tr1-enriched cell product generated in vitro against host alloantigens. CDR3 bases: TGTGCCAGCAGTTACTCCCAGGGGGCGAGCTACGAGCAGTACTTC. Translating it yields CASSYSQGASYEQYF.